Listed here is a single T cell receptor beta chain. This sample was taken from a study of blood T cell repertoires in COVID-19. About the research overall: Italy, Spain and the United States were the sources of the convalescent and acute COVID-19 samples. Nucleic acid was either cDNA or gDNA, and it came from T cells, B-cell-depleted T cells, or PBMCs.

The CDR3 loop spans 16 amino acids. Germline trimming cut 5 bases from V and 3 bases from J; bases unmatched to any gene: 13. The V gene's germline CDR1 is LNHDA and CDR2 SQIVND (reference sequence). Original processing methods: By means of reference gene primer amplification, nucleated cell counts were estimated. Sequenced by immunoSEQ multiplex PCR; TCRdb stores in-frame clones only, minus some. V and J calls and clone size are given by that table; D and trimming were obtained from the DNA. The sample has around 120,000 clones, roughly 83% seen once. The chain links TRBV19 to TRBJ2-7; 7 bases are shared with TRBD1. This receptor was taken from a man younger than 45 with acute or convalescent COVID-19. Sequencing input: peripheral blood. This chain's CDR3 is CASSPTSGTAYYEQYF. The CDR3 DNA sequence: TGTGCCAGTAGTCCTACATCCGGGACAGCCTACTACGAGCAGTACTTC.